The source of this T cell receptor (beta chain) is a study of PD-1 blockade in classical Hodgkin lymphoma. Whole-study findings and limits: Repertoire differences lack defined causes, possibly disease activity or prior therapy.

Some clones are missing from TCRdb's copy, which holds only in-frame ones; the method was immunoSEQ multiplex PCR. The sample consists of roughly 12,000 clones, approximately 84% of them appearing once. Looked up from germline, CDR1 is SQVTM and CDR2 is ANQGSEA. V trimming: 6 bases; J trimming: 0 bases; junction bases outside the gene matches: 7. CDR3 size: 14 residues. Comments on this clone: Its specificity is unknown.

In every patient, relapse followed autologous stem cell transplantation, while exposure to brentuximab vedotin differed. After PBMCs were thawed, their CD8+ T cells were isolated by magnetic negative selection. This sequence was found in a human donor with classical Hodgkin lymphoma. The genes are TRBV29-1 and TRBJ2-7; TRBD1 agrees at 8 bases. The sample was CD8+ T cells from blood, taken at baseline. CDR3 DNA sequence: TGCAGCGTCGATACCGGGACAGGCTCCTACGAGCAGTACTTC. Amino acid sequence: CSVDTGTGSYEQYF.